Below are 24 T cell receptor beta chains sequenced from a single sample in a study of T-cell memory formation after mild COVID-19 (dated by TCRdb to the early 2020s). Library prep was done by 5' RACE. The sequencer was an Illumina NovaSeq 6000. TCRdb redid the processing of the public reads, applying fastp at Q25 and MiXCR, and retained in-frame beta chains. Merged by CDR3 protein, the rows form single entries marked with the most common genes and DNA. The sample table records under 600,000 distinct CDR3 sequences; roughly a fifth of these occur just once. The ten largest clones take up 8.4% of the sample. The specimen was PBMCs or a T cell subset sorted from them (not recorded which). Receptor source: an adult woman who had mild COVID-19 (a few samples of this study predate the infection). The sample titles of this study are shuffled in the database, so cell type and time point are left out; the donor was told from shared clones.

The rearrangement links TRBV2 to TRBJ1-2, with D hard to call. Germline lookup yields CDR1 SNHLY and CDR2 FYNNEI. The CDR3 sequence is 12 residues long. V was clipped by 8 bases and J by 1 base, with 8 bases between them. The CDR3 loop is CASSGLNYGYTF. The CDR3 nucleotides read TGTGCCAGCTCCGGACTTAACTATGGCTACACCTTC.

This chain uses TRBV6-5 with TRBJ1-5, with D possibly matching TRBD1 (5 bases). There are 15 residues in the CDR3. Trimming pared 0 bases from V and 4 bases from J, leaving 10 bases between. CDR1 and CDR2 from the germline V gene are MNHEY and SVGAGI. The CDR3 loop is CASSYSSGPNQPQHF. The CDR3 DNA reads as TGTGCCAGCAGTTACTCCTCGGGGCCAAATCAGCCCCAGCATTTT.

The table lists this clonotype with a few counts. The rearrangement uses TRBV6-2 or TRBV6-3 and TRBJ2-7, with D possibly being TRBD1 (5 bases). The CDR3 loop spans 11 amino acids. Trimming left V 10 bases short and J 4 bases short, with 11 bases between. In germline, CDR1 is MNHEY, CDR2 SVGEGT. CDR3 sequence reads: CATAQGYEQYF. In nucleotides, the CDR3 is TGTGCCACCGCCCAGGGATACGAGCAGTACTTC.

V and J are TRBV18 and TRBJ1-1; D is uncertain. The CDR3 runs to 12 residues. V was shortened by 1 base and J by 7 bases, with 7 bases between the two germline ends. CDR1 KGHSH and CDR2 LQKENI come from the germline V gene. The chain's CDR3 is CASSPRESEAFF. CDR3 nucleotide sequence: TGTGCCAGCTCACCACGAGAAAGTGAAGCTTTCTTT.

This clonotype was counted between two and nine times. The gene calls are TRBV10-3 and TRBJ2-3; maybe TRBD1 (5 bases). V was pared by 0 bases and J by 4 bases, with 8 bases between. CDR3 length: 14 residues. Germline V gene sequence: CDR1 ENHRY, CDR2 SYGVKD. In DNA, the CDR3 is TGTGCCATCAGTGAGTCGAAGGGGCCAGATACGCAGTATTTT. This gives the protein CAISESKGPDTQYF.

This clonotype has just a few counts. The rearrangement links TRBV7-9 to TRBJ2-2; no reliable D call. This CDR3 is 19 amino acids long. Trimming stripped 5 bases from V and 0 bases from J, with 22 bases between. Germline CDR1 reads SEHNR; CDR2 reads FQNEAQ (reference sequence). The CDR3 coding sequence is TGTGCCAGCAGCGGTGACACCGAAGATGTTGTCGCGAACACCGGGGAGCTGTTTTTT. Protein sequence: CASSGDTEDVVANTGELFF.

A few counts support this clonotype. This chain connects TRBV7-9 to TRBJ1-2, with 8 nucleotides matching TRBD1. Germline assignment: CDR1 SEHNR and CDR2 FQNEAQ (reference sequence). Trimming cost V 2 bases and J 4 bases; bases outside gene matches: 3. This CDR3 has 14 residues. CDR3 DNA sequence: TGTGCCAGCAGCTTACAGGGGGCGGCCTATGGCTACACCTTC. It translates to CASSLQGAAYGYTF.

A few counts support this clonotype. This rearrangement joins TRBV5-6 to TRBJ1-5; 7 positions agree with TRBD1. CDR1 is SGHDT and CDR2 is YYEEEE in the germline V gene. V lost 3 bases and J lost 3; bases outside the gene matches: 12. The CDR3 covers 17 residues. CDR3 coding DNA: TGTGCCAGCAGCTCTCGACAGGGCCAGTTGAACAATCAGCCCCAGCATTTT. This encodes CASSSRQGQLNNQPQHF.

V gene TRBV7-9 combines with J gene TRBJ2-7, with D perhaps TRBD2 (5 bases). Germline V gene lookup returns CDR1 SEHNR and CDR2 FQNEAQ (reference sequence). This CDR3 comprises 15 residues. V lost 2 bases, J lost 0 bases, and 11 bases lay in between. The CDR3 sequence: CASSLSGQYSYEQYF. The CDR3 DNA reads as TGTGCCAGCAGCTTAAGCGGCCAGTACTCCTACGAGCAGTACTTC.

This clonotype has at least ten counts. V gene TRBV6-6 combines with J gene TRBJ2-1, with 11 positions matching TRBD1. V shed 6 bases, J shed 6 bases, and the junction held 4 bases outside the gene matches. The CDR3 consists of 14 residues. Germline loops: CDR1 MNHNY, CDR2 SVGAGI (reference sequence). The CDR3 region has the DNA TGTGCCAGCAGGACCGGGACAGGGGGCAATGAGCAGTTCTTC. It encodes CASRTGTGGNEQFF.

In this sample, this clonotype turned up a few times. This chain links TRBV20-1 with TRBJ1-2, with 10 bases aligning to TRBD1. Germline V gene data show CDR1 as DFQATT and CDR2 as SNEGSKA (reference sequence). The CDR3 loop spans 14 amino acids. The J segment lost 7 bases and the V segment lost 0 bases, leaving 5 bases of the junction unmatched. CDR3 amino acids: CSARETGGLSGYTF. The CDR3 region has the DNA TGCAGTGCTAGAGAGACAGGGGGCTTGAGTGGCTACACCTTC.

CDR3 residues: CSARDVSDRGYGYTF. Written as DNA, the CDR3 is TGCAGTGCTAGAGATGTTTCCGACAGAGGCTATGGCTACACCTTC. The chain joins TRBV20-1 to TRBJ1-2, with a possible D match to TRBD1 (5 bases). V was pared by 0 bases and J by 4 bases, with 15 bases between. The CDR3 has 15 amino acids. Germline V gene sequence: CDR1 DFQATT, CDR2 SNEGSKA (reference sequence).

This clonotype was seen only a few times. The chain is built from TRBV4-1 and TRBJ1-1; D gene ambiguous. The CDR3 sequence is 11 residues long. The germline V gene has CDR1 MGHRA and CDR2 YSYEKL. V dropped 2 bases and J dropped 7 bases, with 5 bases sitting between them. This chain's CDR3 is CASSQRFEAFF. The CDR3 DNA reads TGCGCCAGCAGCCAACGGTTTGAAGCTTTCTTT.

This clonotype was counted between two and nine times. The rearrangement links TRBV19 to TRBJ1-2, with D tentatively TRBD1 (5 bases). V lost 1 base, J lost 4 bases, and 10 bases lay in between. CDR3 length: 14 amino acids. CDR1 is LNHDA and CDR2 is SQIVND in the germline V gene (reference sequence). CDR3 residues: CASSIAAGLYGYTF. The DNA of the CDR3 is TGTGCCAGTAGTATAGCGGCAGGGCTCTATGGCTACACCTTC.

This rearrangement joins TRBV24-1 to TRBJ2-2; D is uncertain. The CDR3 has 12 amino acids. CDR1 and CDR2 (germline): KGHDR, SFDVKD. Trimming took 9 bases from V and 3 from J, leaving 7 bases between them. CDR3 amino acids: CATLADTGELFF. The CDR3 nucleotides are TGTGCCACCCTCGCCGACACCGGGGAGCTGTTTTTT.

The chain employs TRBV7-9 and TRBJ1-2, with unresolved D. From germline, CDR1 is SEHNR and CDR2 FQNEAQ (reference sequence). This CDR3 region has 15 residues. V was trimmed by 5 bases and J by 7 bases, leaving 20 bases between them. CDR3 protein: CASSPLKKAEAGYTF. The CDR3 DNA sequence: TGTGCCAGCAGCCCCCTTAAAAAGGCGGAAGCTGGCTACACCTTC. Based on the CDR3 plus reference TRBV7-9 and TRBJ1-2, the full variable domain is DTGVSQNPRHKITKRGQNVTFRCDPISEHNRLYWYRQTLGQGPEFLTYFQNEAQLEKSRLLSDRFSAERPKGSFSTLEIQRTEQGDSAMYLCASSPLKKAEAGYTFGSGTRLTVV.

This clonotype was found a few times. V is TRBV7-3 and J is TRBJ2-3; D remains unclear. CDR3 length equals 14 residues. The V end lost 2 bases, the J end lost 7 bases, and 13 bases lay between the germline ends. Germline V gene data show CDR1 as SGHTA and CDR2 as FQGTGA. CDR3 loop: CASSLQAYVHTQYF. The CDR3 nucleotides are TGTGCCAGCAGCTTACAGGCCTATGTACATACGCAGTATTTT.

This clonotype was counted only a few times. The chain's CDR3 is CASSPRGLAGGAYEQYF. The CDR3 nucleotides are TGTGCCAGCAGCCCAAGGGGACTAGCGGGCGGGGCATACGAGCAGTACTTC. The chain carries TRBV4-2 and TRBJ2-7; 12 bases match TRBD2. The ends lost 4 bases at V and 4 bases at J; junction bases unmatched: 11. The CDR3 is made up of 17 amino acids. CDR1 is LGHNA and CDR2 is YNFKEQ in the germline V gene.

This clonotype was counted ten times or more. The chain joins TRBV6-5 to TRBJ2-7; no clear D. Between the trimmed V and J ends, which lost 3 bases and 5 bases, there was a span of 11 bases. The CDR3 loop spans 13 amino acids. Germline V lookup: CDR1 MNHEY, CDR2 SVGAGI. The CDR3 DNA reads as TGTGCCAGCAGTTATCTGGACGTCGACGAGCAGTACTTC. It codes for CASSYLDVDEQYF.

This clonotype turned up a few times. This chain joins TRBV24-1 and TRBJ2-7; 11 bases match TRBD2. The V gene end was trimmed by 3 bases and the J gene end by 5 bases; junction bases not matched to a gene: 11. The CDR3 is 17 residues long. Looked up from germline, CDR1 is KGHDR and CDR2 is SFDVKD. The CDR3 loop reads CATSDPRTSGSPHEQYF. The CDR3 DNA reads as TGTGCCACCAGTGATCCCCGAACTAGCGGGAGTCCCCACGAGCAGTACTTC.

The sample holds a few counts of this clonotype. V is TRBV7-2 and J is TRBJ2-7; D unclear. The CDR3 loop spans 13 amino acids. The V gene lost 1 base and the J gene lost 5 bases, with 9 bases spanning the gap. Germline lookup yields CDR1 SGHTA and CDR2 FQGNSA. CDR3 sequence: CASSLVRGDEQYF. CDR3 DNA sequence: TGTGCCAGCAGCTTAGTGCGTGGGGACGAGCAGTACTTC.

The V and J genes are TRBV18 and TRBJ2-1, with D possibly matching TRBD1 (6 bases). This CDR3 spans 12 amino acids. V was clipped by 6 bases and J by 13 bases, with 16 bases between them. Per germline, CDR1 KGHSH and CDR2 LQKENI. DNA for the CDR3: TGTGCCAGCTCGGCACCGCAGACAGGCCAGTTCTTC. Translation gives CASSAPQTGQFF. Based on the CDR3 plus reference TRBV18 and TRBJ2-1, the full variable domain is NAGVMQNPRHLVRRRGQEARLRCSPMKGHSHVYWYRQLPEEGLKFMVYLQKENIIDESGMPKERFSAEFPKEGPSILRIQQVVRGDSAAYFCASSAPQTGQFFGPGTRLTVL.

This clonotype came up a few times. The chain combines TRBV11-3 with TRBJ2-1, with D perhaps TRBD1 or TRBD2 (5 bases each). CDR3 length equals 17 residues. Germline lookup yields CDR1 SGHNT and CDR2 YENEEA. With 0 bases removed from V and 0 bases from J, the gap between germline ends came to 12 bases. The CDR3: CASSLDRDVGSYNEQFF. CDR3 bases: TGTGCCAGCAGCTTAGACAGGGACGTCGGCTCCTACAATGAGCAGTTCTTC. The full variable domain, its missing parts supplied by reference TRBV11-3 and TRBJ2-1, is EAGVVQSPRYKIIEKKQPVAFWCNPISGHNTLYWYLQNLGQGPELLIRYENEEAVDDSQLPKDRFSAERLKGVDSTLKIQPAELGDSAVYLCASSLDRDVGSYNEQFFGPGTRLTVL.

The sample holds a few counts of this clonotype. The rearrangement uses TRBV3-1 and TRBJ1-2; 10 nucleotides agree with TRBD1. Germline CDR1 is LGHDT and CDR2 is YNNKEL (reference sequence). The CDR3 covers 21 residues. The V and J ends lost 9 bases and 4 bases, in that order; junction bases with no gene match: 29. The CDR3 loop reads CASSTLDARSGQGPVSYGYTF. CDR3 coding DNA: TGTGCCAGTTCGACTTTGGATGCAAGATCGGGACAGGGGCCCGTTAGCTATGGCTACACCTTC.